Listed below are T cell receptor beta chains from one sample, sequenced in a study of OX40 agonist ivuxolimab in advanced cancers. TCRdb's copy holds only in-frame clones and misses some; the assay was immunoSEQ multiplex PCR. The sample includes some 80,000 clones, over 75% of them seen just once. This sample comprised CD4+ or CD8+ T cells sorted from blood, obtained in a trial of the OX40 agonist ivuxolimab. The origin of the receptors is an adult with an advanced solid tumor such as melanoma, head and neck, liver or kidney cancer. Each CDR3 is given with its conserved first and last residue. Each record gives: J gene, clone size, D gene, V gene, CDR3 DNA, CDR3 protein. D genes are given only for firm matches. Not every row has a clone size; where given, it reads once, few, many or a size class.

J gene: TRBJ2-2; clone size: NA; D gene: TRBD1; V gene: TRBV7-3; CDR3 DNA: TGTGCCAGCAGCTACCGGACAGGGGGGACCGGGGAGCTGTTTTTT; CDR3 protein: CASSYRTGGTGELFF
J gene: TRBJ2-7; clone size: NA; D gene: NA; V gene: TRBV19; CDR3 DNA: TGTGCCAGTAGCCGCGGGGTTGGAGGGGACGAGCAGTACTTC; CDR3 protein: CASSRGVGGDEQYF
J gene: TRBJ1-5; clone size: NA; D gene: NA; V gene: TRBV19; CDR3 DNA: TGTGCCAGTAGCCCTACCGGTGGGGGTCAGCCCCAGCATTTT; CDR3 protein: CASSPTGGGQPQHF
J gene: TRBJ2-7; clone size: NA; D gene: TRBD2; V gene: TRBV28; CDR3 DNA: TGTGCCAGCAGTACCCTTAGCGGGGGTAACATCTACGAGCAGTACTTC; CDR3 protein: CASSTLSGGNIYEQYF
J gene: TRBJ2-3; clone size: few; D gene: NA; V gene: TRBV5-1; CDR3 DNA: TGCGCCAGCAGCTTGGGGCGAAGCACAGGGACCGATACGCAGTATTTT; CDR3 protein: CASSLGRSTGTDTQYF
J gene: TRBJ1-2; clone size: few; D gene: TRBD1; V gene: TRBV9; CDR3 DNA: TGTGCCAGCAGCGTCGACTCGCAGGGGGGTACTGGCTACACCTTC; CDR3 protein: CASSVDSQGGTGYTF
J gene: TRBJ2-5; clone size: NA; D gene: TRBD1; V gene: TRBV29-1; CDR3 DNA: TGCAGCCTGAGGACAGGGGGAGAGACCCAGTACTTC; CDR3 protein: CSLRTGGETQYF
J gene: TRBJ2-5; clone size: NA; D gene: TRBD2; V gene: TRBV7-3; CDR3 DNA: TGTGCCAGCAGCCTCAGCGGGGGGGCTCGGCAGACCCAGTACTTC; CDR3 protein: CASSLSGGARQTQYF
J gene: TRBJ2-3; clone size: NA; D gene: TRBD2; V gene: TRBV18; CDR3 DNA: TGTGCCAGCTCACCACTAGCGGGGGCCACAGATACGCAGTATTTT; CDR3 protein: CASSPLAGATDTQYF
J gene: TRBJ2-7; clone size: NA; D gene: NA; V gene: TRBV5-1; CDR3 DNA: TGCGCCAGCAGCTTGGTTGGCACCAGCTCCTACGAGCAGTACTTC; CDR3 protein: CASSLVGTSSYEQYF
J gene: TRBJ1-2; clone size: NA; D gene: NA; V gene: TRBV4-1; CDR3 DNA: TGCGCCAGCAGCCAGGCCGGGGGGCCCTATGGCTACACCTTC; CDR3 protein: CASSQAGGPYGYTF
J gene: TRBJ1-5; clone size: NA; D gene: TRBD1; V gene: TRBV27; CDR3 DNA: TGTGCCAGCAGAAGGACAGGGGATAGCAATCAGCCCCAGCATTTT; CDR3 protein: CASRRTGDSNQPQHF
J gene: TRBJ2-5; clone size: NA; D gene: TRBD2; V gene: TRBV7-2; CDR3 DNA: TGTGCCAGCAGCCCCCCGCGGGGGGAGACCCAGTACTTC; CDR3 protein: CASSPPRGETQYF
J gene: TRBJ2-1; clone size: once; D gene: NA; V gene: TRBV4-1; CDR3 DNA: TGCGCCAGCAGCCAGGCCCAAGGGTACTACAATGAGCAGTTCTTC; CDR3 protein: CASSQAQGYYNEQFF
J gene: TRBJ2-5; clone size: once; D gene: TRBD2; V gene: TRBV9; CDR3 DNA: TGTGCCAGCAGCGCCCGTGGATACTTACTAGCGGGGGGAGAGACCCAGTACTTC; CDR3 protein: CASSARGYLLAGGETQYF
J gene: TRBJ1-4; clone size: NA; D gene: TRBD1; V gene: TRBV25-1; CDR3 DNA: TGTGCCAGCAGTGGGGACAGGTCTGCAACTAATGAAAAACTGTTTTTT; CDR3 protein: CASSGDRSATNEKLFF
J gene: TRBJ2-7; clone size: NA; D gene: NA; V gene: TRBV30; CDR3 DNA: TGTGCCTGGGACAAGGGACCTCTCTACGAGCAGTACTTC; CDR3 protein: CAWDKGPLYEQYF
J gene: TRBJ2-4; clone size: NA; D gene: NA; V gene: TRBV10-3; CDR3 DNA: TGTGCCACCCAGACGGAGGACATTCAGTACTTC; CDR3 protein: CATQTEDIQYF
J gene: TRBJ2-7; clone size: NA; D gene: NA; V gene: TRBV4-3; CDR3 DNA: TGCGCCAGCAGCCTTTATAGGGCAGAGAACTACGAGCAGTACTTC; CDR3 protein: CASSLYRAENYEQYF
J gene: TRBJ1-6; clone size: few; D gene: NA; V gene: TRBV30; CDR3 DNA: TGTGCCTGGAGCACGGTACGGGGTAACAATAATTCACCCCTCCACTTT; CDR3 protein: CAWSTVRGNNNSPLHF
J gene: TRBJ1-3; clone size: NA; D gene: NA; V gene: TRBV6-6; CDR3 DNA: TGTGCCAGCAGTTACCTCGGACATTCGGGAAACACCATATATTTT; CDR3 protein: CASSYLGHSGNTIYF
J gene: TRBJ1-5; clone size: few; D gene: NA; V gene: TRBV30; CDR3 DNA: TGTGCCTGGAGTGTATCTCTCCAAAAAAATCAGCCCCAGCATTTT; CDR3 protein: CAWSVSLQKNQPQHF
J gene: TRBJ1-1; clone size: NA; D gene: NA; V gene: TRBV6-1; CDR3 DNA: TGTGCCAGCAGTCGATATGGGAGCACTGAAGCTTTCTTT; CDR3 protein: CASSRYGSTEAFF
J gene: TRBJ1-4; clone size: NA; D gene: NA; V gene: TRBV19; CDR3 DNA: TGTGCCAGTAGTTTCGACAGAGGGGAACTGTTTTTT; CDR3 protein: CASSFDRGELFF
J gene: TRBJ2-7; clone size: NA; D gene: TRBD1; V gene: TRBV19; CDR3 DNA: TGTGCCAGTAGTAAAGACAGGGGACACTCCTACGAGCAGTACTTC; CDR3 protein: CASSKDRGHSYEQYF
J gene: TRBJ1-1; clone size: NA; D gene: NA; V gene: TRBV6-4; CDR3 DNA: TGTGCCAGCAGTGACTCGTCCTTAGGGACTGAAGCTTTCTTT; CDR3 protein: CASSDSSLGTEAFF
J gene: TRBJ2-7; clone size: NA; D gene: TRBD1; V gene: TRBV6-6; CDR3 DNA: TGTGCCAGCAGTTACGGTTCAGGGGGCTACGAGCAGTACTTC; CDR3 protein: CASSYGSGGYEQYF
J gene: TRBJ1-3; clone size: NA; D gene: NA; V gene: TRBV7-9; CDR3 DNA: TGTGCCAGCAGCTTAGTCGGGTCCCTCTCTGGAAACACCATATATTTT; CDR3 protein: CASSLVGSLSGNTIYF
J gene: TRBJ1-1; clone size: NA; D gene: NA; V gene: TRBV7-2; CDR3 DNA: TGTGCCAGCAGCCCACGGGGCGGGGCGAACACTGAAGCTTTCTTT; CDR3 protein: CASSPRGGANTEAFF
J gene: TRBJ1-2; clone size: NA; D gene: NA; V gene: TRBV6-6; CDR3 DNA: TGTGCCAGCAGTTACGTTGGTGGGGCAAACTATGGCTACACCTTC; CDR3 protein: CASSYVGGANYGYTF
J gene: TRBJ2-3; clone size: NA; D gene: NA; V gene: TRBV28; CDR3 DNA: TGTGCCAGCAGTCCCATTGGACAGACCTACACAGATACGCAGTATTTT; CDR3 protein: CASSPIGQTYTDTQYF
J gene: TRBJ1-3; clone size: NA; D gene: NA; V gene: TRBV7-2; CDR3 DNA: TGTGCCAGCAGCTACGGAGGGCAAGTGAGAAACACCATATATTTT; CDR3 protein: CASSYGGQVRNTIYF
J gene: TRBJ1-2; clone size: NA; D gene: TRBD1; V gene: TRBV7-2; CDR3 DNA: TGTGCCAGCAGCATAAGACAGGGAAGCAACTATGGCTACACCTTC; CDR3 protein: CASSIRQGSNYGYTF
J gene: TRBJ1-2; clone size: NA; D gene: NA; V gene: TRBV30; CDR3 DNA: TGTGCCTGGAGTGTCTTAGGTGGATTCGGCTACACCTTC; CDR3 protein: CAWSVLGGFGYTF
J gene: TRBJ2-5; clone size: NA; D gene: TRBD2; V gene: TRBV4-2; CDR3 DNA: TGTGCCAGCAGCTTAGCGGGGACTAAGTGGGAGACCCAGTACTTC; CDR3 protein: CASSLAGTKWETQYF
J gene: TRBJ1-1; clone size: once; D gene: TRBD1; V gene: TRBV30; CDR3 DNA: TGTGCCTGGAGTGAGGGGGCAGAAGATGAAGCTTTCTTT; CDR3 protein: CAWSEGAEDEAFF
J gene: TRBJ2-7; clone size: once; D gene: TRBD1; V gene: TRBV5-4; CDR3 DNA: TGTGCCAGCAGCACCAACCAGGGACAGGGGGTCGAGCAGTACTTC; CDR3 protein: CASSTNQGQGVEQYF
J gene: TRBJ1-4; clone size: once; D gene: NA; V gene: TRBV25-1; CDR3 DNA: TGTGCCAGCAGTTGGCAGGGTCTCGAAAAACTGTTTTTT; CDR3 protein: CASSWQGLEKLFF
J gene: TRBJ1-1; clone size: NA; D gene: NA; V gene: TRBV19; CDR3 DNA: TGTGCCAGTAGTGGGGCCCGAACTGAAGCTTTCTTT; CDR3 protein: CASSGARTEAFF
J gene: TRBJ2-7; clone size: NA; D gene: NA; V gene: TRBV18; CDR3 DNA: TGTGCCAGCGGAGCGGTGGGCGACGGGCAGCAGTACTTC; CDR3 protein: CASGAVGDGQQYF
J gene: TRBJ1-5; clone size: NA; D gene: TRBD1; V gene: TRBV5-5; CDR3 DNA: TGTGCCAGCAGCTCCCGGCAGGGGGTGGCTCAGCCCCAGCATTTT; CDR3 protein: CASSSRQGVAQPQHF
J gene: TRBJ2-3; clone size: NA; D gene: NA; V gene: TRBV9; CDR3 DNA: TGTGCCAGCAGCGTAGGGTCGGGGCGCACAGATACGCAGTATTTT; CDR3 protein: CASSVGSGRTDTQYF
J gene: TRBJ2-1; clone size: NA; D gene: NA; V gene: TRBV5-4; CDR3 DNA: TGTGCCAGCAGCTGGGCAACCTACAATGAGCAGTTCTTC; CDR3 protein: CASSWATYNEQFF
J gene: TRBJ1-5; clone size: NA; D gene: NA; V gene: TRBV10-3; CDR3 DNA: TGTGCCATCAGTGGCGGCAAGGATCAGCCCCAGCATTTT; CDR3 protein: CAISGGKDQPQHF
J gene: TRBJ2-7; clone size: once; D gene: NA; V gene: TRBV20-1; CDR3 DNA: TGCAGTGCTAGCAGGAACTACGAGCAGTACTTC; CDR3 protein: CSASRNYEQYF
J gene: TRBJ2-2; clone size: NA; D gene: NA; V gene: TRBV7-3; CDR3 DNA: TGTGCCAGCCGCCCGTCGGGTACCGGGGAGCTGTTTTTT; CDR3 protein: CASRPSGTGELFF
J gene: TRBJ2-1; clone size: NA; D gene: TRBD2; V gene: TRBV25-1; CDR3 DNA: TGTGCCAGCAGTGAATACGCGGGGGGCTATGAGCAGTTCTTC; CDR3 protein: CASSEYAGGYEQFF
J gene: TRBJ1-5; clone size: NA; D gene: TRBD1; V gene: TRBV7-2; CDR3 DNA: TGTGCCAGCAGCCCTCACAGGGGGGATCAGCCCCAGCATTTT; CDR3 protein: CASSPHRGDQPQHF
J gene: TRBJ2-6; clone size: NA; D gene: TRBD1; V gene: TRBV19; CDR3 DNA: TGTGCCAGTAGTGGACGGGACAGGGGCTCTGGGGCCAACGTCCTGACTTTC; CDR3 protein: CASSGRDRGSGANVLTF
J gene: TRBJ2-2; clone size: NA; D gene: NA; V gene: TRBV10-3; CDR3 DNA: TGTGCCATCAGTCCCTACGTGGGCGGGGGCCAGAACACCGGGGAGCTGTTTTTT; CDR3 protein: CAISPYVGGGQNTGELFF
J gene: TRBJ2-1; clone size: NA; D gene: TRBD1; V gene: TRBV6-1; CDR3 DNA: TGTGCCAGCAGTGAAGGGTCCACAGGGGTGTGGAATGAGCAGTTCTTC; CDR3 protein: CASSEGSTGVWNEQFF
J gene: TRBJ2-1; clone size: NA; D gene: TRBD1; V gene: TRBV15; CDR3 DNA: TGTGCCACCAGCAGTCCGAGGGTAGGGGACAGGGTGTTAGGTGAGCAGTTCTTC; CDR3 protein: CATSSPRVGDRVLGEQFF
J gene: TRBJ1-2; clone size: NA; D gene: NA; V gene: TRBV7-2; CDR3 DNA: TGTGCCAGCAGCTTAGCGGGAGGGAGTGGCTACACCTTC; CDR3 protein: CASSLAGGSGYTF
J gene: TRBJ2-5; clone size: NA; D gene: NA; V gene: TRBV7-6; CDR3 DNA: TGTGCCAGCAGTCCGAATCGAGAGACCCAGTACTTC; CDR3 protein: CASSPNRETQYF
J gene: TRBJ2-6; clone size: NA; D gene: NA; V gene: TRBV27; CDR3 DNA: TGTGCCAGCAGTAACAGATATTCTGGGGCCAACGTCCTGACTTTC; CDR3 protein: CASSNRYSGANVLTF